This entry lists 28 T cell receptor beta chains sequenced from one sample in a study of blood T cell repertoires in COVID-19. The assay was immunoSEQ multiplex PCR, and TCRdb's table has in-frame clones only and misses some. This repertoire shows 150,000 to 200,000 clones, 89% found once; its top ten account for under 2.5%. The sample was PBMCs or T cells enriched from blood (not recorded which). The source of these receptors is a woman aged 40 to 49 with acute COVID-19.

The chain couples TRBV7-8 to TRBJ2-7; 9 bases are a match to TRBD2. This CDR3 comprises 18 residues. V shed 0 bases, J shed 5 bases, and the junction held 14 bases outside the gene matches. CDR1 SGHVS and CDR2 FQNEAQ come from the germline V gene. The CDR3 bases are TGTGCCAGCAGCTTAGCCGGTATTAGCGGGAGTTTCATTCACGAGCAGTACTTC. Protein sequence: CASSLAGISGSFIHEQYF. Full variable domain (rest looked up from reference TRBV7-8 and TRBJ2-7): GAGVSQSPRYKVAKRGQDVALRCDPISGHVSLFWYQQALGQGPEFLTYFQNEAQLDKSGLPSDRFFAERPEGSVSTLKIQRTQQEDSAVYLCASSLAGISGSFIHEQYFGPGTRLTVT.

The chain carries TRBV13 and TRBJ2-7; D possibly corresponds to TRBD1 (5 bases). From germline, CDR1 is PRHDT and CDR2 FYEKMQ (reference sequence). Deletions cut 0 bases from V and 6 bases from J, with 18 bases between. The CDR3 totals 16 residues. The chain's CDR3 is CASSLGYKGNRGEQYF. The CDR3 coding sequence is TGTGCCAGCAGCTTAGGGTACAAGGGGAATAGGGGCGAGCAGTACTTC.

The V and J genes are TRBV7-9 and TRBJ2-1, with D possibly being TRBD1 (6 bases). The length of the CDR3 is 14 residues. V lost 6 bases, J lost 4 bases, and 13 bases lay in between. CDR1 is SEHNR and CDR2 is FQNEAQ in the germline V gene (reference sequence). The CDR3 reads CASRSRGYYNEQFF. CDR3 DNA sequence: TGTGCCAGCAGGAGCAGGGGCTATTACAATGAGCAGTTCTTC. Filled out from reference TRBV7-9 and TRBJ2-1, the complete variable domain reads DTGVSQNPRHKITKRGQNVTFRCDPISEHNRLYWYRQTLGQGPEFLTYFQNEAQLEKSRLLSDRFSAERPKGSFSTLEIQRTEQGDSAMYLCASRSRGYYNEQFFGPGTRLTVL.

The genes are TRBV7-9 and TRBJ2-6; maybe TRBD1 (5 bases). The CDR3 loop spans 15 amino acids. The V end lost 3 bases, the J end lost 4 bases, and 10 bases lay between the germline ends. Germline values: CDR1 SEHNR, CDR2 FQNEAQ (reference sequence). The CDR3 reads CASSLTEAGANVLTF. The CDR3 DNA reads as TGTGCCAGCAGCTTGACAGAGGCCGGGGCCAACGTCCTGACTTTC. Based on the CDR3 plus reference TRBV7-9 and TRBJ2-6, the full variable domain is DTGVSQNPRHKITKRGQNVTFRCDPISEHNRLYWYRQTLGQGPEFLTYFQNEAQLEKSRLLSDRFSAERPKGSFSTLEIQRTEQGDSAMYLCASSLTEAGANVLTFGAGSRLTVL.

The chain joins TRBV7-3 to TRBJ2-3; 8 bases agree with TRBD2. The junction had 10 bases not matched to a gene; V was cut back by 2 bases and J by 3 bases. The CDR3 is 17 amino acids. Germline CDR1 SGHTA, CDR2 FQGTGA. The chain's CDR3 is CASSLEASGHPTDTQYF. DNA of the CDR3: TGTGCCAGCAGCTTAGAGGCTAGCGGGCACCCTACAGATACGCAGTATTTT.

The J gene is TRBJ1-1, the V gene TRBV28; 9 bases agree with TRBD1. V was clipped by 2 bases and J by 11 bases; unmatched bases: 12. From germline, CDR1 is MDHEN and CDR2 SYDVKM. The CDR3 covers 15 residues. CDR3 residues: CASSLPGQGQLRAFF. As DNA, the CDR3 is TGTGCCAGCAGTTTACCGGGACAGGGCCAACTCCGGGCTTTCTTT.

This clone was detected only once. The chain carries TRBV5-1 and TRBJ1-5, with 7 bases fitting TRBD1. The CDR3 is 15 amino acids. CDR1 SGHRS and CDR2 YFSETQ come from the germline V gene. The ends lost 1 base at V and 0 bases at J; junction bases unmatched: 1. Written as DNA, the CDR3 is TGCGCCAGCAGCTTGCAGGGGGGTAGCAATCAGCCCCAGCATTTT. Translating gives CASSLQGGSNQPQHF.

This clone was found once. V and J are TRBV19 and TRBJ2-5; D unclear. Trimming left V 4 bases short and J 6 bases short, with 18 bases between. The CDR3 runs 15 residues. Looked up from germline, CDR1 is LNHDA and CDR2 is SQIVND (reference sequence). The DNA of the CDR3 is TGTGCCAGTAGTAGTGAACAGTCGATCTGGCAGACCCAGTACTTC. It yields the protein CASSSEQSIWQTQYF.

This sequence joins TRBV12-1 and TRBJ2-5; the table's D call of TRBD2 was not tested on the DNA. TRBV12-1 is marked as a pseudogene. CDR3 size: 17 residues. The chain's CDR3 is CASSPHNPDVARETQYF. DNA for the CDR3: TGTGCCAGCAGCCCCCATAACCCCGACGTAGCCCGAGAGACCCAGTACTTC.

CDR3 region: CASSQAKGPTNEKLFF. The CDR3 DNA reads as TGCGCCAGCAGCCAAGCTAAGGGGCCAACTAATGAAAAACTGTTTTTT. The chain recombines TRBV4-1 with TRBJ1-4; TRBD1 might be the D (5 bases). V was clipped by 1 base and J by 0 bases, with 9 bases between them. Looked up from germline, CDR1 is MGHRA and CDR2 is YSYEKL. The CDR3 covers 16 residues.

This clone was counted a single time. The J gene is TRBJ2-7, the V gene TRBV6-5; D might be TRBD2 (6 bases). Deletions cut 6 bases from V and 4 bases from J, with 16 bases between. Germline CDR1 reads MNHEY; CDR2 reads SVGAGI. The CDR3 runs 14 residues. The CDR3 protein is CASRSGGVKYEQYF. CDR3 nucleotides: TGTGCCAGCAGATCCGGGGGAGTCAAATACGAGCAGTACTTC.

CDR3 in amino acids: CASSPDNSPLHF. The CDR3 DNA follows: TGTGCCAGCAGCCCCGATAATTCACCCCTCCACTTT. The genes are TRBV14 and TRBJ1-6; D is uncertain. Germline-derived CDR1 and CDR2 are SGHDN and FVKESK. Trimming took off 4 bases at V and 5 bases at J, with 3 bases between the two ends. The CDR3 has 12 residues.

The rearrangement links TRBV4-3 to TRBJ2-7; 7 nucleotides align to TRBD2. This CDR3 has 16 amino acids. Per the germline V gene, CDR1 is LGHNA and CDR2 is YSLEER. J gave up 2 bases and V 1 base, and 8 bases lay outside the gene matches. The CDR3 here is CASSQGSRGFPYEQYF. DNA for the CDR3: TGCGCCAGCAGCCAAGGCTCGCGGGGGTTCCCCTACGAGCAGTACTTC.

The chain is built from TRBV3-1 (or the pseudogene TRBV3-2) and TRBJ2-7; D unclear. This CDR3 is built from 17 residues. Germline CDR1 reads LGHDT; CDR2 reads YNNKEL (reference sequence). Trimming stripped 0 bases from V and 3 bases from J, with 18 bases between. This CDR3 is CASSQDLYLTYNYEQYF. CDR3 nucleotides: TGTGCCAGCAGCCAAGACCTTTATTTGACATATAACTACGAGCAGTACTTC.

This chain uses TRBV7-3 with TRBJ1-2; TRBD1 matches 7 bases. The length of the CDR3 is 13 residues. With V trimmed by 4 bases and J by 7 bases, 6 bases remained unmatched. From germline, CDR1 is SGHTA and CDR2 FQGTGA. As DNA, the CDR3 is TGTGCCAGCAGCTCCCAGACAGGGTCTGGCTACACCTTC. It yields the protein CASSSQTGSGYTF.

This clone has just one count. V gene TRBV19 combines with J gene TRBJ1-2, with 8 bases identical to TRBD1. Germline values: CDR1 LNHDA, CDR2 SQIVND (reference sequence). The CDR3 has 14 amino acids. J was trimmed by 4 bases and V by 5 bases; bases with no gene match: 6. In DNA form, the CDR3 reads TGTGCCAGTAGTGCCCCCGGACAGGGCTATGGCTACACCTTC. This gives the protein CASSAPGQGYGYTF.

J is TRBJ2-5 and V is TRBV5-1; 10 bases are a match to TRBD2. In germline, CDR1 is SGHRS, CDR2 YFSETQ. This CDR3 has 15 amino acids. V lost 4 bases and J lost 5; bases outside the gene matches: 8. The CDR3 nucleotides read TGCGCCAGCAGCGGAAGCGGGGGGGTGGTCGAGACCCAGTACTTC. As protein: CASSGSGGVVETQYF.

In its sample, this clone was seen a few times. The rearrangement links TRBV19 to TRBJ1-2; D might be TRBD1 (6 bases). The CDR3 is made up of 14 amino acids. Germline loops: CDR1 LNHDA, CDR2 SQIVND (reference sequence). V lost 7 bases and J lost 8, with 20 bases in between. Written as DNA, the CDR3 is TGTGCCAGTATCCAGGGGAGCGGTAGAGGCGGCTACACCTTC. It encodes CASIQGSGRGGYTF.

This chain connects TRBV27 to TRBJ1-4, with 9 bases matching TRBD1. This CDR3 contains 17 residues. Germline loops: CDR1 MNHEY, CDR2 SMNVEV (reference sequence). V was pared by 2 bases and J by 4 bases, with 8 bases of the junction left unmatched. The CDR3 region has the DNA TGTGCCAGCAGTTTAGGGGACAGGGCGAACGGTAATGAAAAACTGTTTTTT. Protein product: CASSLGDRANGNEKLFF.

The chain recombines TRBV9 with TRBJ1-2; 8 nucleotides match TRBD1. Germline CDR1 reads SGDLS; CDR2 reads YYNGEE. The ends lost 0 bases at V and 6 bases at J; junction bases unmatched: 7. The CDR3 consists of 15 residues. The CDR3 reads CASSVGGQGAHGYTF. In DNA, the CDR3 is TGTGCCAGCAGCGTAGGTGGTCAGGGGGCACATGGCTACACCTTC.

The chain is built from TRBV10-2 and TRBJ2-7; D might be TRBD1 (6 bases). From germline, CDR1 is WSHSY and CDR2 SAAADI. Deletions cut 4 bases from V and 3 bases from J, with 13 bases between. The CDR3 has 14 residues. In nucleotides, the CDR3 is TGCGCCAGCAGTGCCCCAGGACAGCTCTACGAGCAGTACTTC. Translated, it gives CASSAPGQLYEQYF.

The rearrangement joins TRBV5-1 to TRBJ2-1; 15 nucleotides line up with TRBD2. The CDR3 length is 21 residues. CDR1 is SGHRS and CDR2 is YFSETQ in the germline V gene. J lost 0 bases, V lost 2 bases, and 12 bases had no gene match. CDR3 sequence reads: CASSLPGLAGGTSSSYNEQFF. The CDR3 nucleotides are TGCGCCAGCAGCTTACCAGGACTAGCGGGGGGGACTTCGAGCTCCTACAATGAGCAGTTCTTC.

V is TRBV15 and J is TRBJ1-4, with 8 bases lining up with TRBD1. The CDR3 totals 15 residues. From germline, CDR1 is LNHNV and CDR2 YYDKDF (reference sequence). After removal of 3 bases from V and 5 bases from J, the junction contained 5 bases not matched to a gene. CDR3 coding DNA: TGTGCCACCAGCAGGGCACGGGACAGGAATGAAAAACTGTTTTTT. Translated: CATSRARDRNEKLFF.

The chain uses TRBV2 and TRBJ2-7; weak D call: TRBD1 (5 bases). CDR1 and CDR2 (germline): SNHLY, FYNNEI. The V and J ends lost 3 bases and 8 bases respectively, with 8 bases between them. The CDR3 is 11 residues long. The chain's CDR3 is CASSEGRKQYF. As DNA, the CDR3 is TGTGCCAGCAGTGAGGGGCGAAAGCAGTACTTC.

This chain links TRBV5-1 with TRBJ2-5; 15 nucleotides match TRBD2. Germline CDR1 reads SGHRS; CDR2 reads YFSETQ. V shed 7 bases, J shed 3 bases, and the junction held 1 base outside the gene matches. The CDR3 runs 14 residues. The CDR3 DNA sequence: TGCGCCAGCCGGACTAGCGGGGGGGAAGAGACCCAGTACTTC. Translating gives CASRTSGGEETQYF. Supplemented by reference TRBV5-1 and TRBJ2-5, the full variable domain reads KAGVTQTPRYLIKTRGQQVTLSCSPISGHRSVSWYQQTPGQGLQFLFEYFSETQRNKGNFPGRFSGRQFSNSRSEMNVSTLELGDSALYLCASRTSGGEETQYFGPGTRLLVL.

A single count supports this clone. The chain couples TRBV15 to TRBJ2-7; tentatively, D is TRBD1 (6 bases). The V end lost 5 bases, the J end lost 6 bases, and 14 bases lay between the germline ends. CDR1 and CDR2 (germline): LNHNV, YYDKDF (reference sequence). This CDR3 has 13 residues. The chain's CDR3 is CATSAGDISEQYF. The CDR3 region has the DNA TGTGCCACCAGCGCCGGGGACATCTCCGAGCAGTACTTC.

This rearrangement joins TRBV6-6 to TRBJ1-3; D ambiguous. The CDR3 loop spans 14 amino acids. Germline-derived CDR1 and CDR2 are MNHNY and SVGAGI (reference sequence). Trimming pared 2 bases from V and 3 bases from J, leaving 8 bases between. The CDR3 DNA reads as TGTGCCAGCAGTTACGGGCAGGATGGAAACACCATATATTTT. Protein: CASSYGQDGNTIYF.

The genes are TRBV27 and TRBJ2-5, with TRBD2 matching 8 bases. V was clipped by 4 bases and J by 5 bases; unmatched bases: 12. The CDR3 sequence is 16 residues long. CDR1 is MNHEY, CDR2 SMNVEV, per germline (reference sequence). The CDR3, as DNA: TGTGCCAGCAGTTCCCGACTAGCGCATTCATCCGAGACCCAGTACTTC. Encoded protein: CASSSRLAHSSETQYF.